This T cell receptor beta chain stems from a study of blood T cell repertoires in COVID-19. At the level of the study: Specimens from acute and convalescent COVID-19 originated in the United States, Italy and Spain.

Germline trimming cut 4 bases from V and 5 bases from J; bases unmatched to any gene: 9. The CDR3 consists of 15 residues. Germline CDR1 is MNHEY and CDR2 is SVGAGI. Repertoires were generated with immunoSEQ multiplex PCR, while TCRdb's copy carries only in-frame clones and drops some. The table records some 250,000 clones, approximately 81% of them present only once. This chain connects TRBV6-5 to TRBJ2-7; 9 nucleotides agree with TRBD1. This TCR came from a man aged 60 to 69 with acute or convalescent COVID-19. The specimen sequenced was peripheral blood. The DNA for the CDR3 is TGTGCCAGCAGTTTAACCGGGACAGGGTGGGACGAGCAGTACTTC. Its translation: CASSLTGTGWDEQYF.